The 19 T cell receptor beta chains below all came from one sample that was sequenced in a study of graft-versus-host responses after intestinal transplantation. Some clones are missing from TCRdb's copy, which holds only in-frame ones; the method was immunoSEQ multiplex PCR. The sample consists of roughly 100,000 clones, roughly 93% of them appearing once. These receptors' antigens are unknown. The source was unstimulated CD8+ T cells sorted from spleen or lymph node cells, collected before intestinal transplant. All receptors come from a human donor who received an intestinal transplant.

The chain employs TRBV5-1 and TRBJ2-7; 9 nucleotides match TRBD1. The CDR3 is made up of 19 amino acids. Germline values: CDR1 SGHRS, CDR2 YFSETQ. V gave up 4 bases and J gave up 4 bases; unmatched junction bases: 21. The CDR3 region has the DNA TGCGCCAGCAGCCTCACAGGGACAGGGACACCAACTAACGGTTACGAGCAGTACTTC. Residues: CASSLTGTGTPTNGYEQYF.

The CDR3: CASSEVGALHF. The CDR3 DNA reads TGCGCCAGCAGCGAGGTTGGGGCCCTCCACTTT. This chain connects TRBV4-1 to TRBJ1-6; D is unclear. The CDR3 is made up of 11 amino acids. The V end lost 5 bases, the J end lost 14 bases, and 10 bases lay between the germline ends. CDR1 is MGHRA and CDR2 is YSYEKL in the germline V gene.

This clone is a singleton in its sample. This chain links TRBV6-5 with TRBJ1-4; weak D call: TRBD1 (6 bases). In germline, CDR1 is MNHEY, CDR2 SVGAGI. The CDR3 is made up of 14 amino acids. V was clipped by 2 bases and J by 5 bases, with 9 bases between them. DNA for the CDR3: TGTGCCAGCAGTTACATGGGGGCCAATGAAAAACTGTTTTTT. Amino acids: CASSYMGANEKLFF.

This clone has a single count. The chain recombines TRBV9 with TRBJ2-1; TRBD1 is a possible D gene (6 bases). CDR1 and CDR2 (germline): SGDLS, YYNGEE. Between the trimmed V and J ends, which lost 0 bases and 5 bases, there was a span of 12 bases. The CDR3 spans 15 residues. In DNA, the CDR3 is TGTGCCAGCAGCGTAGAGATGGGGGCCAACAATGAGCAGTTCTTC. Protein product: CASSVEMGANNEQFF.

This chain links TRBV7-8 with TRBJ2-7; D is undetermined. V was pared by 0 bases and J by 3 bases, with 3 bases between. This CDR3 is built from 12 residues. Germline assignment: CDR1 SGHVS and CDR2 FQNEAQ. The CDR3 spells CASSLALYEQYF. CDR3 DNA: TGTGCCAGCAGCTTAGCCCTCTACGAGCAGTACTTC.

The chain recombines TRBV2 with TRBJ1-4; perhaps TRBD1 as D (5 bases). Deletions cut 6 bases from V and 1 base from J, with 9 bases between. Per the germline V gene, CDR1 is SNHLY and CDR2 is FYNNEI. The CDR3 extends over 14 amino acids. The CDR3, as DNA: TGTGCCAGCAGCGCCAGGGTAACTAATGAAAAACTGTTTTTT. Translation: CASSARVTNEKLFF.

This chain uses TRBV5-1 with TRBJ2-7; no clear D gene. The CDR3 is made up of 17 amino acids. CDR1 and CDR2 from the germline V gene are SGHRS and YFSETQ. V was cut by 4 bases and J by 3 bases, with 23 bases left in between. The CDR3: CASSRVRRGKGFYEQYF. In DNA form, the CDR3 reads TGCGCCAGCAGCAGGGTCCGTAGAGGTAAAGGGTTCTACGAGCAGTACTTC.

About this clone itself: This specimen includes other DNA sequences encoding the same CDR3. This rearrangement joins TRBV5-4 to TRBJ2-6; D is undetermined. Trimming stripped 6 bases from V and 0 bases from J, with 7 bases between. Per the germline V gene, CDR1 is SGHNT and CDR2 is YYREEE (reference sequence). The CDR3 is 14 amino acids. The CDR3 bases are TGTGCCAGCACTTTTGACTCTGGGGCCAACGTCCTGACTTTC. Its protein product is CASTFDSGANVLTF.

The chain has TRBV5-1 and TRBJ2-2; 8 bases agree with TRBD2. CDR1 and CDR2 from the germline V gene are SGHRS and YFSETQ. Trimming removed 4 bases from V and 1 base from J; junction bases left unmatched: 6. The CDR3 runs 16 residues. The CDR3 nucleotides read TGCGCCAGCAGCCCGGGGGGGGGCAAGAACACCGGGGAGCTGTTTTTT. This codes for CASSPGGGKNTGELFF.

J is TRBJ2-1 and V is TRBV7-3; 7 nucleotides agree with TRBD2. Germline CDR1 and CDR2: SGHTA and FQGTGA. The ends lost 4 bases at V and 8 bases at J; junction bases unmatched: 11. There are 15 residues in the CDR3. The CDR3 DNA sequence: TGTGCCAGCAGCTCGGGGACTACCCCTTGGGATGAGCAGTTCTTC. Its protein is CASSSGTTPWDEQFF.

The chain joins TRBV4-1 to TRBJ2-1, with 8 bases matching TRBD2. Germline V gives CDR1 MGHRA, CDR2 YSYEKL. V lost 2 bases to trimming and J lost 8 bases; unmatched junction nucleotides: 11. The CDR3 is made up of 16 amino acids. Written as DNA, the CDR3 is TGCGCCAGCAGCCAAAGTTCCGGGGGGGGCTGGGATGAGCAGTTCTTC. Protein: CASSQSSGGGWDEQFF.

The genes are TRBV12-5 and TRBJ2-3; D is unresolved. V dropped 3 bases and J dropped 4 bases, with 8 bases sitting between them. CDR1 and CDR2 (germline): LGHNT, FRNRAP. The CDR3 runs to 13 residues. CDR3 DNA sequence: TGTGCTAGTGGTTTCTTTGGGGCAGATACGCAGTATTTT. Its protein is CASGFFGADTQYF.

This clone was detected once. The genes are TRBV5-1 and TRBJ2-7; 10 bases map to TRBD1. V lost 4 bases to trimming and J lost 5 bases; unmatched junction nucleotides: 6. Germline CDR1 and CDR2: SGHRS and YFSETQ. The CDR3 is 14 amino acids. In DNA, the CDR3 is TGCGCCAGCAGCCCAGGGACAGGGGAGGACGAGCAGTACTTC. Protein product: CASSPGTGEDEQYF.

The chain joins TRBV7-9 to TRBJ1-1; TRBD1 matches 8 bases. CDR1 is SEHNR, CDR2 FQNEAQ, per germline (reference sequence). J gave up 1 base and V 6 bases, and 4 bases lay outside the gene matches. The CDR3 totals 14 residues. DNA of the CDR3: TGTGCCAGCAGGGGACAGGAGAAGAACACTGAAGCTTTCTTT. Its protein product is CASRGQEKNTEAFF.

This chain links TRBV7-6 with TRBJ2-7; 9 bases match TRBD1. This CDR3 is built from 16 residues. The V gene's germline CDR1 is SGHVS and CDR2 FNYEAQ. V dropped 0 bases and J dropped 3; count of bases not matched to a gene: 6. CDR3 coding DNA: TGTGCCAGCAGCTTAGCCCCACAGGGGGCAGTCTACGAGCAGTACTTC. It specifies CASSLAPQGAVYEQYF.

The rearrangement links TRBV5-4 to TRBJ2-7; 8 nucleotides line up with TRBD1. The CDR3 is 14 residues long. V trimming: 0 bases; J trimming: 5 bases; junction bases outside the gene matches: 4. Germline CDR1 reads SGHNT; CDR2 reads YYREEE (reference sequence). The CDR3 nucleotides read TGTGCCAGCAGCTTGGCAGGGGGCGTCGACGAGCAGTACTTC. Its translation: CASSLAGGVDEQYF.

The chain combines TRBV19 with TRBJ1-4; 7 nucleotides align to TRBD1. CDR3 size: 13 residues. Germline CDR1 LNHDA, CDR2 SQIVND (reference sequence). V lost 7 bases, J lost 6 bases, and 5 bases stayed unmatched. DNA of the CDR3: TGTGCCAGTAACGACAGGGATGATGAAAAACTGTTTTTT. Translation: CASNDRDDEKLFF.

The V and J genes are TRBV5-1 and TRBJ2-1; D is unresolved. The germline V gene has CDR1 SGHRS and CDR2 YFSETQ. Between the trimmed V and J ends, which lost 0 bases and 5 bases, there was a span of 6 bases. The CDR3 sequence is 13 residues long. The CDR3 is CASSLVADNEQFF. The CDR3 DNA sequence: TGCGCCAGCAGCTTGGTGGCGGACAATGAGCAGTTCTTC.

DNA of the CDR3: TGTGCCAGCAGTTTCGGGGGGCGGCCTCAAGAGCAGTTCTTC. Translation: CASSFGGRPQEQFF. The chain recombines TRBV27 with TRBJ2-1, with D possibly being TRBD2 (7 bases). V was cut by 3 bases and J by 10 bases, with 16 bases left in between. This CDR3 is 14 amino acids long. The germline gives CDR1 MNHEY, CDR2 SMNVEV (reference sequence).